The subject of this entry is one TCR beta chain. The data derive from a study of T cell changes during pregnancy in multiple sclerosis. This CDR3 is 17 amino acids long. Germline V gene sequence: CDR1 KGHSH, CDR2 LQKENI. Losses at the gene ends were 3 bases for V and 3 bases for J; bases not matched to a gene: 12. Generated by immunoSEQ multiplex PCR, the TCRdb table keeps only in-frame clones and is missing some. The sample lists 55,000 to 65,000 clones, 80% to 95% occurring once. Material: peripheral blood, obtained in the first trimester of pregnancy. This receptor was obtained from a female donor with multiple sclerosis, enrolled in a pregnancy study. The rearrangement links TRBV18 to TRBJ2-3; 7 positions agree with TRBD1. The CDR3: CASSPEKGQPTTDTQYF. CDR3 sequence (DNA): TGTGCCAGCTCACCCGAAAAGGGACAGCCAACTACAGATACGCAGTATTTT.